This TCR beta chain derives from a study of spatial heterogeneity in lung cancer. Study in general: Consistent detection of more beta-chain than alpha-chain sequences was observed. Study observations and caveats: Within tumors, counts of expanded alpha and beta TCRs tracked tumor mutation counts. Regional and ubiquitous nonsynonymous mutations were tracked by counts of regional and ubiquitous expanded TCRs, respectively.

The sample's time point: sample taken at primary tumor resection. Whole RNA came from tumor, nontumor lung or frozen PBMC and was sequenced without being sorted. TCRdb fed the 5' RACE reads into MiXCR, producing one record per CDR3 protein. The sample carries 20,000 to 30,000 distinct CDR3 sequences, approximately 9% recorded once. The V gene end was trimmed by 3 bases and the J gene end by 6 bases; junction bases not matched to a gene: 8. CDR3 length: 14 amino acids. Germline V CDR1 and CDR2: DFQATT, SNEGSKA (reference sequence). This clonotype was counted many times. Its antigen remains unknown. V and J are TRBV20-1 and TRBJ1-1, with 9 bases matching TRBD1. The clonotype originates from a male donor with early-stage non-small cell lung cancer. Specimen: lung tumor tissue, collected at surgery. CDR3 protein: CSASEDRGNSEAFF. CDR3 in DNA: TGCAGTGCTAGCGAGGACAGGGGAAATTCTGAAGCTTTCTTT.